Following are 14 T cell receptor beta chains from one sample sequenced in a study of blood T cell repertoires in COVID-19 (dated by TCRdb to between 2020 and 2021). The library was built by means of the immunoSEQ multiplex PCR assay. In TCRdb, the immuneACCESS table is reduced to in-frame sequences with V and J assigned. These tables do not hold every clone; where another copy was compared, an unresolved V gene accounts for under half, and the others remain unexplained. Across this sample there are under 300,000 clones, with about 90% seen only once. The ten largest make up just over 7% of the sample. Sequenced: peripheral blood. These receptors all come from a man in his fifties or sixties who had recovered from COVID-19.

The V call is TRBV5-1, the J call TRBJ2-1; D uncertain. CDR3 size: 13 residues. Germline lookup yields CDR1 SGHRS and CDR2 YFSETQ. Trimming took 1 base from V and 7 from J, leaving 9 bases between them. The CDR3 protein is CASSLFSVNEQFF. The CDR3 DNA is TGCGCCAGCAGCTTGTTTTCCGTGAATGAGCAGTTCTTC.

The chain uses TRBV20-1 and TRBJ1-6, with D maybe TRBD1 (6 bases). Trimming removed 3 bases at V and 8 bases at J, with 17 bases between. CDR3 length: 15 amino acids. In germline, CDR1 is DFQATT, CDR2 SNEGSKA (reference sequence). The CDR3 loop is CSASPAGVGDSPLHF. CDR3 DNA sequence: TGCAGTGCTAGTCCGGCAGGGGTTGGTGATTCACCCCTCCACTTT.

CDR3 sequence reads: CASSQQAAGGPYGYTF. The DNA for the CDR3 is TGTGCCAGCAGCCAACAGGCGGCGGGGGGGCCCTATGGCTACACCTTC. The chain recombines TRBV3-1 (or the pseudogene TRBV3-2) with TRBJ1-2, with D tentatively TRBD1 (6 bases). CDR1 LGHDT and CDR2 YNNKEL come from the germline V gene (reference sequence). The CDR3 extends over 16 amino acids. Deletions cut 2 bases from V and 4 bases from J, with 17 bases between.

J is TRBJ1-5 and V is TRBV19, with 7 nucleotides matching TRBD1. The junction had 11 bases not matched to a gene; V was cut back by 10 bases and J by 2 bases. The CDR3 runs to 15 residues. Germline lookup yields CDR1 LNHDA and CDR2 SQIVND (reference sequence). The CDR3 coding sequence is TGTGCCACGTCCCCGGGGACAGTCGGCAATCAGCCCCAGCATTTT. Amino acid sequence: CATSPGTVGNQPQHF.

V and J are TRBV7-2 and TRBJ2-7; 12 bases agree with TRBD1. CDR3 length: 15 residues. The J segment lost 6 bases and the V segment lost 4 bases, leaving 7 bases of the junction unmatched. Germline CDR1 is SGHTA and CDR2 is FQGNSA. CDR3 in amino acids: CASSSHGTGGLEQYF. CDR3 coding DNA: TGTGCCAGCAGCTCACACGGGACAGGGGGCCTCGAGCAGTACTTC.

The gene calls are TRBV6-5 and TRBJ1-6, with 8 nucleotides matching TRBD1. Per the germline V gene, CDR1 is MNHEY and CDR2 is SVGAGI. The CDR3 spans 14 residues. V was clipped by 6 bases and J by 7 bases; unmatched bases: 5. CDR3: CASRGQVPNSPLHF. The CDR3 DNA is TGTGCCAGCAGGGGACAGGTGCCCAATTCACCCCTCCACTTT.

The chain couples TRBV19 to TRBJ1-1; the D gene is possibly TRBD1 (5 bases). The length of the CDR3 is 14 residues. Trimming took 3 bases from V and 1 from J, leaving 9 bases between them. Germline V CDR1 and CDR2: LNHDA, SQIVND (reference sequence). The CDR3 nucleotides read TGTGCCAGTAGTATGCAGGGCCGGAACACTGAAGCTTTCTTT. Its translation is CASSMQGRNTEAFF.

The chain links TRBV5-1 to TRBJ1-6; 8 bases map to TRBD1. With V trimmed by 6 bases and J by 6 bases, 8 bases remained unmatched. The CDR3 length is 15 residues. Germline V CDR1 and CDR2: SGHRS, YFSETQ. The CDR3 here is CASKFLTGANSPLHF. The CDR3 coding sequence is TGCGCCAGCAAGTTTTTGACAGGGGCTAATTCACCCCTCCACTTT.

The chain uses TRBV12-3 or TRBV12-4 and TRBJ1-1, with D perhaps TRBD1 (5 bases). Trimming removed 5 bases at V and 5 bases at J, with 12 bases between. This CDR3 comprises 13 residues. For the CDR3, the DNA is TGTGCCAGCAGTCAGGGATCGTGGACTGAAGCTTTCTTT. The encoded protein is CASSQGSWTEAFF.

This clone was picked up one time. The rearrangement joins TRBV6-1 to TRBJ1-2; TRBD1 might be the D (6 bases). Germline V gene lookup returns CDR1 MNHNS and CDR2 SASEGT. The CDR3 covers 14 residues. With 0 bases removed from V and 8 bases from J, the gap between germline ends came to 13 bases. The CDR3 spells CASSEARGPLGYTF. In DNA, the CDR3 is TGTGCCAGCAGTGAAGCGCGGGGGCCCCTGGGCTACACCTTC.

The gene calls are TRBV5-6 and TRBJ2-7, with D possibly matching TRBD1 (6 bases). Germline CDR1 SGHDT, CDR2 YYEEEE. V lost 1 base and J lost 6, with 8 bases in between. This CDR3 is 12 amino acids long. The CDR3, as DNA: TGTGCCAGCAGCTTGCCAGGGGCCGAGCAGTACGTC. Residues: CASSLPGAEQYV.

As DNA, the CDR3 is TGTGCCAGCAGACTACGGCTGAACACTGAAGCTTTCTTT. Its protein product is CASRLRLNTEAFF. The J gene is TRBJ1-1, the V gene TRBV6-5; D uncertain. V was pared by 6 bases and J by 0 bases, with 8 bases between. In germline, CDR1 is MNHEY, CDR2 SVGAGI. There are 13 residues in the CDR3.

This sequence joins TRBV29-1 and TRBJ2-5, with D tentatively TRBD2 (6 bases). This CDR3 region has 12 residues. Between the trimmed V and J ends, which lost 7 bases and 9 bases, there was a span of 18 bases. Per germline, CDR1 SQVTM and CDR2 ANQGSEA. CDR3 loop: CSAGDWTMAQYF. In DNA form, the CDR3 reads TGCAGCGCCGGGGACTGGACCATGGCCCAGTACTTC.

The chain uses TRBV6-5 and TRBJ2-3, with TRBD2 matching over 10 bases. V was clipped by 4 bases and J by 5 bases; unmatched bases: 6. Germline CDR1 is MNHEY and CDR2 is SVGAGI. This CDR3 comprises 15 residues. DNA of the CDR3: TGTGCCAGCAGTTTCCTAGCGGGGGAGGGAGATACGCAGTATTTT. This sequence encodes CASSFLAGEGDTQYF.